This TCR beta chain was obtained from a study of blood T cell repertoires in COVID-19. Sequencing was performed with immunoSEQ multiplex PCR; in TCRdb, only in-frame clones are kept and a portion is missing. The sample lists approximately 220,000 clones; under 90% were seen once. This CDR3 comprises 16 residues. The germline gives CDR1 MGHRA, CDR2 YSYEKL. Trimming left V 1 base short and J 1 base short, with 11 bases between. The clonotype originates from a woman aged 40-49 years who had been exposed to COVID-19. The material sequenced was PBMCs or T cells enriched from blood (not recorded which). V is TRBV4-1 and J is TRBJ1-5, with D possibly TRBD1 on 5 matching bases. The CDR3 coding sequence is TGCGCCAGCAGCCAAGTCTATGGGGGGAGCAATCAGCCCCAGCATTTT. The encoded protein is CASSQVYGGSNQPQHF.